This T cell receptor beta chain originates from a study of PD-L1 blockade in urothelial cancer (dated by TCRdb to 2015 to 2018). Study-wide context: Every patient began therapy in about 2014 and was given atezolizumab 1,200 mg intravenously every 3 weeks. Twenty-five of 29 patients were identified as males with urothelial cancer of bladder origin, and a prior smoking history was reported by 18 of 29 patients. An ECOG performance status of 0 or 1 was recorded for the patients, and 0 to 3 prior chemotherapy regimens had been received by the patients. In the same patients, pretreatment tumors underwent whole exome sequencing and RNA sequencing in addition to TCR sequencing. Blood samples gave median yields of about 140,000 T cells and over 80,000 unique TCRs, along with a median clonality of 0.080. The study was an exploratory multi-omic analysis of somatic, immune and clinical correlates of response to PD-L1 blockade with atezolizumab in urothelial cancer. Pretreatment blood TCR-seq was available for 27 to 30 patients, at least one posttreatment blood collection was obtained for approximately 25 patients, and tumor TCR-seq was available for approximately 25 patients. Durable clinical benefit was achieved by nine patients and was not achieved by 20 patients. Blood samples were analyzed at 3 weeks after treatment start (second dose) and at 6 weeks after treatment start. Pretreatment tumor samples and matched peripheral blood, collected serially before and after atezolizumab treatment, underwent TCR sequencing. Durable clinical benefit was defined as a progression-free survival longer than 6 months, and TCR features were additionally tested against progression-free survival and overall survival. Overall study outcomes, separate from this receptor: Small sample size (n of about 30) and many exploratory analyses mean the results are intended to be hypothesis-generating. A pretreatment peripheral blood TCR clonality below the median was linked to improved progression-free and overall survival. Among patients with durable benefit, tumor-associated TCR clones showed greater expansion in peripheral blood 3 weeks after treatment started (n = 22, p = 0.022).

Concerning this clone itself: The antigen it binds to is not known. There are no base qualities to consult, and no much larger clone falls within one base.

Explained via the paper, the time point label denotes: peripheral blood 6 weeks after treatment start. A total of around 30 patients with locally advanced or metastatic urothelial carcinoma, treated at Memorial Sloan Kettering on a trial protocol, made up the cohort. Peripheral blood mononuclear cells were collected from each patient pretreatment and during treatment, giving between 1 and 8 total time points per patient. The Qiagen DNeasy Blood extraction kit was used to purify genomic DNA from total PBMCs and tumor samples. Collected pretreatment and during treatment, PBMCs were isolated and stored as previously described. At the junction V is shortened by 0 bases and J by 0 bases, with 6 bases in between. Per the germline V gene, SGHDT is the CDR1 and YYEEEE is the CDR2. The CDR3 runs 14 amino acids, cysteine and phenylalanine included. The retained sequence is limited to the CDR3, 42 bases, with the frame set at the first base.

Synthetic TCR analog templates were spiked into each PCR so that absolute template abundance could be estimated from read counts. Using the immunoSEQ assay, TCRbeta CDR3 regions were amplified from genomic DNA with bias-controlled V and J gene primers. Sequencing of rearranged TCRbeta segments was performed at approximately 20X coverage. Under the source paper's analysis protocol: Clustering was used to correct sequencing errors, and CDR3s were annotated against IMGT so that V, D and J genes could be assigned. Downstream analyses used only productive TCRbeta rearrangements, leaving out any out-of-frame or stop-codon sequences. To compute clonality, Shannon entropy was normalized by the log of the number of unique productive sequences and then subtracted from one. Clones differing between time points or between blood and tumor were identified by Fisher's exact test with Benjamini-Hochberg correction at adjusted p below 0.01. In its TCRdb copy, this immuneACCESS table keeps in-frame sequences only and misses some clones. Where compared with another copy, unresolved V genes explain less than half of these, and the others have no known cause. V and J calls and clone size are given by that table; D and trimming were obtained from the DNA. The sample has about 120,000 clones on record, roughly 91% of them singletons. The ten largest clones add up to 1.7% of the sample.

The clonotype was recovered from a man between 60 and 75 years old with urothelial cancer. The sequence is built from TRBV5-6 and TRBJ2-5, with the D gene not clear enough to name. The source material was PBMCs, sampled around atezolizumab (anti-PD-L1) treatment. The DNA is as follows: TGTGCCAGCAGCTTGGTGGCAGACCAAGAGACCCAGTACTTC. It translates to CASSLVADQETQYF. Outside the CDR3, residues come from the reference TRBV5-6 and TRBJ2-5 proteins, so the full variable domain is: DAGVTQSPTHLIKTRGQQVTLRCSPKSGHDTVSWYQQALGQGPQFIFQYYEEEERQRGNFPDRFSGHQFPNYSSELNVNALLLGDSALYLCASSLVADQETQYFGPGTRLLVL.